The source of this T cell receptor (beta chain) is a study of T cells after yellow fever vaccination. Findings of the study overall: Booster sampling recovered most clones from primary vaccination (under 97% CD4, approximately 88% CD8).

Template switching by 5'RACE produced TCR cDNA, adding a universal primer site and UMIs. TCRdb used MiXCR to reprocess the 5' RACE reads, holding one entry per CDR3 protein. The data contain about 73,000 distinct CDR3 sequences, roughly 7.7% of them singletons. CDR1 and CDR2 from the germline V gene are DFQATT and SNEGSKA (reference sequence). There are 13 residues in the CDR3. V lost 3 bases, J lost 6 bases, and 12 bases lay in between. For this clonotype: The antigen is not known.

The material sequenced was CD8+ T cells sorted from PBMCs, taken on the day of the yellow fever booster vaccination. The sequence was obtained from a man aged 25 to 40 who received the YFV17D yellow fever vaccine. The J gene is TRBJ2-1, the V gene TRBV20-1; no clear D gene. The CDR3 sequence: CSASYASVNEQFF. CDR3 nucleotides: TGCAGTGCTAGTTATGCGAGCGTCAATGAGCAGTTCTTC.